The 10 T cell receptor beta chains presented below share a single source sample, sequenced in a study of T cell responses to AZD1222 COVID-19 vaccine. Produced via immunoSEQ multiplex PCR; TCRdb's table is partial and in-frame only. Among about 97,000 clones listed, 70% to 90% were seen once. The sequences come from peripheral blood, collected on day 0 of AZD1222 vaccination. Receptor source: an adult in good health.

The chain is built from TRBV7-9 and TRBJ1-3, with D perhaps matching TRBD1 (5 bases). Trimming stripped 5 bases from V and 2 bases from J, with 19 bases between. There are 17 residues in the CDR3. CDR1 is SEHNR and CDR2 is FQNEAQ in the germline V gene (reference sequence). CDR3 sequence: CASSRGERSRAGNTIYF. DNA for the CDR3: TGTGCCAGCAGCCGAGGGGAAAGGTCACGGGCTGGAAACACCATATATTTT.

This chain uses TRBV3-1 (or the pseudogene TRBV3-2) with TRBJ1-1; weak D call: TRBD1 (6 bases). Looked up from germline, CDR1 is LGHDT and CDR2 is YNNKEL (reference sequence). The CDR3 is 14 amino acids. The V end lost 2 bases, the J end lost 12 bases, and 19 bases lay between the germline ends. CDR3: CASSQHGSGQLPFF. CDR3 DNA sequence: TGTGCCAGCAGCCAACACGGGTCCGGACAGCTGCCTTTCTTT.

The rearrangement uses TRBV15 and TRBJ2-1; 7 bases align to TRBD2. This CDR3 region has 16 residues. Germline V gives CDR1 LNHNV, CDR2 YYDKDF (reference sequence). V gave up 3 bases and J gave up 8 bases; unmatched junction bases: 13. The CDR3 spells CATSSSTPGTTDEQFF. The CDR3 DNA follows: TGTGCCACCAGCAGCTCTACCCCCGGGACTACCGATGAGCAGTTCTTC.

This chain uses TRBV9 with TRBJ2-7, with 7 bases matching TRBD1. Germline CDR1 reads SGDLS; CDR2 reads YYNGEE. The ends lost 3 bases at V and 4 bases at J; junction bases unmatched: 4. The CDR3 loop spans 13 amino acids. DNA for the CDR3: TGTGCCAGCAGCGGACAGGGAGCTTACGAGCAGTACTTC. Encoded protein: CASSGQGAYEQYF.

The chain is built from TRBV27 and TRBJ2-7; possibly TRBD1 for D (6 bases). The CDR3 has 15 amino acids. Germline CDR1 MNHEY, CDR2 SMNVEV (reference sequence). The ends were cut back, 4 bases at V and 2 bases at J, with 15 bases in the middle. The CDR3 DNA reads TGTGCCAGCAGTTCTTACGGGACAAGTGCCTACGAGCAGTACTTC. Residues: CASSSYGTSAYEQYF.

The chain combines TRBV30 with TRBJ2-1, with 11 bases identical to TRBD2. V lost 5 bases to trimming and J lost 7 bases; unmatched junction nucleotides: 10. Germline values: CDR1 GTSNPN, CDR2 SVGIG (reference sequence). The CDR3 loop spans 15 amino acids. CDR3 nucleotides: TGTGCCTGGGGTCCTAGCGGGGGGCGAAAGAATGAGCAGTTCTTC. It is translated as CAWGPSGGRKNEQFF.

The chain employs TRBV6-1 and TRBJ1-3, with 9 positions matching TRBD1. Germline V gene sequence: CDR1 MNHNS, CDR2 SASEGT. This CDR3 has 17 residues. V lost 1 base to trimming and J lost 0 bases; unmatched junction nucleotides: 4. This chain's CDR3 is CASSEVGTGPSGNTIYF. The CDR3 coding sequence is TGTGCCAGCAGTGAAGTTGGGACAGGGCCCTCTGGAAACACCATATATTTT.

The CDR3 protein is CASSARVRNTEAFF. In DNA form, the CDR3 reads TGTGCCAGCAGCGCTCGAGTAAGGAACACTGAAGCTTTCTTT. V usage is TRBV9 and J usage is TRBJ1-1; no clear D. This CDR3 region has 14 residues. V was shortened by 3 bases and J by 1 base, with 10 bases between the two germline ends. CDR1 is SGDLS, CDR2 YYNGEE, per germline.

The J gene is TRBJ2-1, the V gene TRBV4-1; 8 bases agree with TRBD2. Per germline, CDR1 MGHRA and CDR2 YSYEKL. There are 17 residues in the CDR3. J was trimmed by 3 bases and V by 4 bases; bases with no gene match: 11. CDR3 nucleotides: TGCGCCAGCAGCCCGTGGGCGAGTAGCGGGGTCTACAATGAGCAGTTCTTC. Amino acid sequence: CASSPWASSGVYNEQFF.

The chain carries TRBV11-2 and TRBJ1-1, with TRBD1 as a possible D gene (5 bases). The V end lost 0 bases, the J end lost 5 bases, and 13 bases lay between the germline ends. Germline V lookup: CDR1 SGHAT, CDR2 FQNNGV. The CDR3 contains 15 residues. The CDR3 DNA is TGTGCCAGCAGCTTAGATCCGAGGGGTGGGACTGAAGCTTTCTTT. Translated, it gives CASSLDPRGGTEAFF.